Below, 28 T cell receptor beta chains from the same sample are listed, as sequenced in a study of cytomegalovirus exposure and HLA in healthy donors. The study ran its PCR with 60 Vbeta and 13 Jbeta primers. Method: immunoSEQ multiplex PCR; TCRdb's copy keeps in-frame clones and lacks some. In the table there are 150,000 or so clones, roughly 80% of which are singletons. The sequenced material came from PBMCs. The receptors were sampled from a female donor in good health and CMV-seronegative.

The V call is TRBV28, the J call TRBJ2-7; 7 nucleotides line up with TRBD1. The CDR3 spans 12 residues. Unmatched junction bases numbered 4, after V lost 7 bases and J lost 4 bases. Per germline, CDR1 MDHEN and CDR2 SYDVKM. CDR3 residues: CASMRGRYEQYF. CDR3 coding DNA: TGTGCCAGCATGAGGGGGCGATACGAGCAGTACTTC.

CDR3 DNA sequence: TGTGCCAGCAGCCTCCCGGGACAGGATACACTGTTTTTT. It is translated as CASSLPGQDTLFF. This chain links TRBV5-6 with TRBJ1-4, with 8 bases identical to TRBD1. Germline assignment: CDR1 SGHDT and CDR2 YYEEEE. V dropped 4 bases and J dropped 13; count of bases not matched to a gene: 9. This CDR3 has 13 amino acids.

The chain is built from TRBV4-1 and TRBJ1-3, with D possibly TRBD1 on 5 matching bases. The CDR3 runs 15 residues. Trimming left V 4 bases short and J 0 bases short, with 10 bases between. Germline V CDR1 and CDR2: MGHRA, YSYEKL. The CDR3 here is CASSLTRGSGNTIYF. CDR3 DNA sequence: TGCGCCAGCAGCCTGACAAGGGGCTCTGGAAACACCATATATTTT.

V usage is TRBV28 and J usage is TRBJ2-7; a weak D match, TRBD1 (6 bases). Trimming left V 3 bases short and J 6 bases short, with 15 bases between. There are 14 residues in the CDR3. In germline, CDR1 is MDHEN, CDR2 SYDVKM. The CDR3 DNA is TGTGCCAGCAGTTTGGGGCGGACAGAAGTCGAGCAGTACTTC. This translates into CASSLGRTEVEQYF.

V and J are TRBV28 and TRBJ2-7, with 13 bases fitting TRBD2. The CDR3 sequence is 15 residues long. V dropped 3 bases and J dropped 3; count of bases not matched to a gene: 2. CDR1 and CDR2 (germline): MDHEN, SYDVKM. CDR3 protein: CASSLGLAGIYEQYF. The CDR3 nucleotides are TGTGCCAGCAGTTTGGGACTAGCGGGGATCTACGAGCAGTACTTC. The entire variable domain, with the rest obtained from reference TRBV28 and TRBJ2-7, is as follows: DVKVTQSSRYLVKRTGEKVFLECVQDMDHENMFWYRQDPGLGLRLIYFSYDVKMKEKGDIPEGYSVSREKKERFSLILESASTNQTSMYLCASSLGLAGIYEQYFGPGTRLTVT.

V usage is TRBV28 and J usage is TRBJ2-2, with 7 bases identical to TRBD1. Germline V gives CDR1 MDHEN, CDR2 SYDVKM. The CDR3 is made up of 15 amino acids. J gave up 6 bases and V 8 bases, and 12 bases lay outside the gene matches. This chain's CDR3 is CASVDRPKTPGELFF. DNA for the CDR3: TGTGCCAGCGTGGACAGGCCCAAAACGCCCGGGGAGCTGTTTTTT.

This clone has more than one count but fewer than ten. This sequence joins TRBV25-1 and TRBJ2-2; a possible D gene is TRBD2 (6 bases). CDR3 length: 12 amino acids. Trimming left V 8 bases short and J 5 bases short, with 9 bases between. Germline assignment: CDR1 MGHDK and CDR2 SYGVNS. CDR3 DNA sequence: TGTGCCAGCTTTGGGGGGACCGGGGAGCTGTTTTTT. Residues: CASFGGTGELFF. The whole variable domain, filled in from reference TRBV25-1 and TRBJ2-2, reads EADIYQTPRYLVIGTGKKITLECSQTMGHDKMYWYQQDPGMELHLIHYSYGVNSTEKGDLSSESTVSRIRTEHFPLTLESARPSHTSQYLCASFGGTGELFFGEGSRLTVL.

CDR3 bases: TGTGCCAGCAGAAAAGGGGGGGACACGTGGACCCAGTACTTC. Its protein product is CASRKGGDTWTQYF. The chain is built from TRBV7-9 and TRBJ2-5; TRBD2 might be the D (7 bases). The CDR3 is made up of 14 amino acids. The V end was cut by 6 bases, the J end by 7 bases, with 18 bases between. From germline, CDR1 is SEHNR and CDR2 FQNEAQ (reference sequence).

The chain couples TRBV7-9 to TRBJ1-2, with 9 bases that match TRBD1. With 4 bases clipped from V and 7 bases from J, the junction kept 13 bases outside the gene matches. Germline V lookup: CDR1 SEHNR, CDR2 FQNEAQ (reference sequence). The CDR3 totals 16 residues. CDR3 DNA: TGTGCCAGCAGCTCGTCCGGGACAGGGCCTGAAGCTGGCTACACCTTC. The encoded protein is CASSSSGTGPEAGYTF.

This clone was seen a handful of times. The chain uses TRBV6-1 and TRBJ2-3, with 8 bases aligning to TRBD2. Germline V gene data show CDR1 as MNHNS and CDR2 as SASEGT. With V trimmed by 6 bases and J by 2 bases, 7 bases remained unmatched. CDR3 size: 15 residues. The chain's CDR3 is CASRNPAGATDTQYF. The DNA for the CDR3 is TGTGCCAGCAGAAACCCAGCGGGGGCCACAGATACGCAGTATTTT.

The V and J genes are TRBV5-6 and TRBJ1-2; D is ambiguous. This CDR3 is built from 13 residues. Trimming shortened V by 4 bases and J by 1 base, and 8 bases separated the two germline ends. Germline V gene data show CDR1 as SGHDT and CDR2 as YYEEEE. The CDR3 nucleotides read TGTGCCAGCAGCCCACTAGGTAACTATGGCTACACCTTC. This gives the protein CASSPLGNYGYTF.

This clone was picked up one time. The rearrangement joins TRBV6-1 to TRBJ2-1; 7 bases agree with TRBD1. The CDR3 is 14 residues long. Unmatched junction bases numbered 6, after V lost 6 bases and J lost 4 bases. Germline CDR1 reads MNHNS; CDR2 reads SASEGT. CDR3 loop: CASSADRIYNEQFF. CDR3 in DNA: TGTGCCAGCAGCGCGGACAGGATTTACAATGAGCAGTTCTTC.

The gene calls are TRBV13 and TRBJ2-7, with 10 bases identical to TRBD1. CDR3 size: 16 residues. V was clipped by 0 bases and J by 4 bases; unmatched bases: 6. Germline CDR1 and CDR2: PRHDT and FYEKMQ (reference sequence). The CDR3 bases are TGTGCCAGCAGCTTAGGGATTGGGACAGGGGTGTACGAGCAGTACTTC. This codes for CASSLGIGTGVYEQYF. Full variable domain (outside the CDR3, taken from reference TRBV13 and TRBJ2-7): AAGVIQSPRHLIKEKRETATLKCYPIPRHDTVYWYQQGPGQDPQFLISFYEKMQSDKGSIPDRFSAQQFSDYHSELNMSSLELGDSALYFCASSLGIGTGVYEQYFGPGTRLTVT.

The V gene is TRBV6-5, the J gene TRBJ2-7; TRBD1 agrees at 8 bases. With 4 bases clipped from V and 3 bases from J, the junction kept 5 bases outside the gene matches. The CDR3 is 14 amino acids. CDR1 is MNHEY and CDR2 is SVGAGI in the germline V gene. The CDR3 nucleotides read TGTGCCAGCAGTTGGGGACAGGCTGGCTACGAGCAGTACTTC. Translating it yields CASSWGQAGYEQYF.

The chain has TRBV7-2 and TRBJ1-1; 9 nucleotides agree with TRBD1. The germline V gene has CDR1 SGHTA and CDR2 FQGNSA. V trimming: 3 bases; J trimming: 5 bases; junction bases outside the gene matches: 7. The CDR3 length is 15 residues. The CDR3 region is CASSLGRGTGTEAFF. CDR3 sequence (DNA): TGTGCCAGCAGCTTGGGGCGGGGGACAGGGACTGAAGCTTTCTTT.

The J gene is TRBJ2-1, the V gene TRBV5-8, with 8 bases identical to TRBD2. There are 15 residues in the CDR3. Germline V lookup: CDR1 SGHTS, CDR2 YDEGEE. Losses at the gene ends were 1 base for V and 5 bases for J; bases not matched to a gene: 5. The CDR3 coding sequence is TGTGCCAGCAGCTTGCCGGGAGGGCCTGACAATGAGCAGTTCTTC. Translated: CASSLPGGPDNEQFF.

The V gene is TRBV5-1, the J gene TRBJ1-3; 7 bases are a match to TRBD1. The CDR3 is 16 amino acids. The V gene end was trimmed by 0 bases and the J gene end by 4 bases; junction bases not matched to a gene: 7. The V gene's germline CDR1 is SGHRS and CDR2 YFSETQ. The CDR3 region has the DNA TGCGCCAGCAGCTTGGGGCCCCGACAGGGAGGAAACACCATATATTTT. Translated: CASSLGPRQGGNTIYF.

This chain uses TRBV7-2 with TRBJ2-5, with TRBD2 matching over 7 bases. The DNA end is more similar to TRBJ2-7, so the J call may be wrong. The CDR3 covers 13 residues. Germline V gene data show CDR1 as SGHTA and CDR2 as FQGNSA. The CDR3 spells CASSLLAAYEQYF. DNA of the CDR3: TGTGCCAGCAGCTTACTAGCGGCCTACGAGCAGTACTTC.

The chain combines TRBV30 with TRBJ2-2, with D tentatively TRBD2 (5 bases). Trimming removed 3 bases at V and 1 base at J, with 9 bases between. CDR1 is GTSNPN, CDR2 SVGIG, per germline (reference sequence). This CDR3 is 14 amino acids long. CDR3 sequence: CAWRPRGNTGELFF. The CDR3 DNA is TGTGCCTGGAGGCCCCGGGGGAACACCGGGGAGCTGTTTTTT.

CDR3 region: CSVGQGRGSWTDTQYF. The CDR3 nucleotides are TGCAGCGTTGGCCAGGGAAGGGGAAGTTGGACAGATACGCAGTATTTT. The rearrangement uses TRBV29-1 and TRBJ2-3; D is possibly TRBD1 (5 bases). V was cut by 4 bases and J by 3 bases, with 20 bases left in between. Looked up from germline, CDR1 is SQVTM and CDR2 is ANQGSEA. This CDR3 comprises 16 residues.

The rearrangement joins TRBV5-4 to TRBJ1-2; possibly TRBD1 for D (5 bases). The CDR3 runs 15 residues. Per the germline V gene, CDR1 is SGHNT and CDR2 is YYREEE (reference sequence). Trimming removed 5 bases at V and 5 bases at J, with 19 bases between. This chain's CDR3 is CASSPKWGTGYGYTF. For the CDR3, the DNA is TGTGCCAGCAGTCCAAAGTGGGGCACTGGGTATGGCTACACCTTC.

The V and J genes are TRBV6-1 and TRBJ2-5; unclear D gene. The germline CDR1 and CDR2 sequences are MNHNS and SASEGT. Trimming shortened V by 8 bases and J by 1 base, and 5 bases separated the two germline ends. The CDR3 sequence is 11 residues long. The CDR3 protein is CASAVQETQYF. The CDR3 DNA is TGTGCCAGCGCGGTCCAAGAGACCCAGTACTTC.

This clone came up once. V gene TRBV9 combines with J gene TRBJ2-7, with TRBD2 matching 12 bases. This CDR3 spans 15 amino acids. Germline V CDR1 and CDR2: SGDLS, YYNGEE. J lost 6 bases, V lost 0 bases, and 4 bases had no gene match. The CDR3 region is CASSVGTSGTGEQYF. The CDR3 DNA follows: TGTGCCAGCAGCGTAGGGACTAGCGGGACAGGCGAGCAGTACTTC. Supplemented by reference TRBV9 and TRBJ2-7, the full variable domain reads DSGVTQTPKHLITATGQRVTLRCSPRSGDLSVYWYQQSLDQGLQFLIQYYNGEERAKGNILERFSAQQFPDLHSELNLSSLELGDSALYFCASSVGTSGTGEQYFGPGTRLTVT.

V usage is TRBV2 and J usage is TRBJ2-2; no clear D gene. Germline V gene lookup returns CDR1 SNHLY and CDR2 FYNNEI. The length of the CDR3 is 13 residues. The V gene lost 7 bases and the J gene lost 1 base, with 7 bases spanning the gap. CDR3 DNA sequence: TGTGCCAGCAATCGCGTGAACACCGGGGAGCTGTTTTTT. This translates into CASNRVNTGELFF.

The rearrangement uses TRBV28 and TRBJ2-7; perhaps TRBD2 as D (5 bases). V was pared by 5 bases and J by 7 bases, with 18 bases between. The length of the CDR3 is 14 residues. Germline V CDR1 and CDR2: MDHEN, SYDVKM. The CDR3 DNA reads TGTGCCAGCAGTCCCCCCGGGGAGCCTACGGAGCAGTACTTC. Its protein product is CASSPPGEPTEQYF.

In its sample, this clone was seen once. This chain connects TRBV4-3 to TRBJ2-1; D gene uncertain. V shed 0 bases and J shed 2 bases, with 14 bases lying between them. CDR3 length equals 17 residues. The germline gives CDR1 LGHNA, CDR2 YSLEER. CDR3: CASSQDLPDGAYNEQFF. The CDR3 DNA reads TGCGCCAGCAGCCAAGATCTCCCCGATGGAGCCTACAATGAGCAGTTCTTC.

The V call is TRBV18, the J call TRBJ2-7; no clear D. The germline V gene has CDR1 KGHSH and CDR2 LQKENI. The length of the CDR3 is 13 residues. V lost 1 base, J lost 1 base, and 5 bases lay in between. CDR3 in amino acids: CASSPRQSYEQYF. The CDR3 DNA reads TGTGCCAGCTCACCACGACAATCCTACGAGCAGTACTTC.

The chain uses TRBV7-8 and TRBJ1-2; a weak D match, TRBD1 (5 bases). The CDR3 runs 13 residues. The V gene's germline CDR1 is SGHVS and CDR2 FQNEAQ. V dropped 8 bases and J dropped 0 bases, with 10 bases sitting between them. Here the CDR3 DNA reads TGTGCCAGCCGTGCAGGGCCTAACTATGGCTACACCTTC. Translating it yields CASRAGPNYGYTF.